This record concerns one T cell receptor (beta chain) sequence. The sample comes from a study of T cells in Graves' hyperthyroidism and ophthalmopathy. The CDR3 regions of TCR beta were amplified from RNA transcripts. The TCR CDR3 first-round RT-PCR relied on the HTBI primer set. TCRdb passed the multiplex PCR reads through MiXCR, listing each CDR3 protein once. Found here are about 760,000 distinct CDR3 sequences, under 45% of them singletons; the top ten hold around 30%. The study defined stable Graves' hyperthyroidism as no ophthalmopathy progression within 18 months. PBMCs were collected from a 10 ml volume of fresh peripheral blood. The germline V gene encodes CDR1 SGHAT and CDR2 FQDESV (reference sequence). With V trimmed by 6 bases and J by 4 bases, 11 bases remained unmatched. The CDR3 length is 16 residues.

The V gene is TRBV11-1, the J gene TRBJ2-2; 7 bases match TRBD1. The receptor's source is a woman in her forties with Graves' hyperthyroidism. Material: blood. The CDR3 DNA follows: TGTGCCAGCAGTTTAAGAGACAGGGAGTTCACCGGGGAGCTGTTTTTT. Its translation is CASSLRDREFTGELFF. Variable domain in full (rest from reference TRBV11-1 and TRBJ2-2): EAEVAQSPRYKITEKSQAVAFWCDPISGHATLYWYRQILGQGPELLVQFQDESVVDDSQLPKDRFSAERLKGVDSTLKIQPAELGDSAMYLCASSLRDREFTGELFFGEGSRLTVL.